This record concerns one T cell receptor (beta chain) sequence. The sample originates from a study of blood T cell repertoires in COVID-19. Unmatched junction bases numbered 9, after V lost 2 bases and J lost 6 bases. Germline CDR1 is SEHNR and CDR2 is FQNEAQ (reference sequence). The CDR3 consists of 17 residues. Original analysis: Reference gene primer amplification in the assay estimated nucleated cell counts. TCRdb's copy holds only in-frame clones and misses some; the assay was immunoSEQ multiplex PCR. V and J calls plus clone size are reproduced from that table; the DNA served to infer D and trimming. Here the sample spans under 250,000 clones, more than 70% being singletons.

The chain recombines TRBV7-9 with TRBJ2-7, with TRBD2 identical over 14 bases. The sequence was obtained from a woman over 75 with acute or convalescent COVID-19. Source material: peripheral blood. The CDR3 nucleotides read TGTGCCAGCAGCTTACTTATGACTAGCGGGGGGGCCGTCGAGCAGTACTTC. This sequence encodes CASSLLMTSGGAVEQYF.